A selection of T cell receptor beta chains follows, all from one sample in a study of regulatory T cells in long-lasting Graves disease. TCRdb reprocessed the multiplex PCR reads via MiXCR and lists one record per CDR3 protein. The sample gives approximately 300,000 distinct CDR3 sequences, 18% of which show up once; more than 30% is in the top ten. The sample here was peripheral blood mononuclear cells (PBMCs), taken at new diagnosis, from a patient treated with antithyroid drugs. The receptors shown here come from a female donor with Graves disease. The CDR3 runs from the conserved cysteine through the conserved F or W. Fields, in order: V gene, CDR3 length, clone size, J gene, D gene, CDR3 protein, CDR3 DNA. D genes are given only for firm matches. Not every row has a clone size; where given, it reads once, few, many or a size class.

TRBV30,15,.,TRBJ1-6,.,CAWSVGRGTNSPLHF,TGTGCCTGGAGTGTAGGGCGAGGGACCAATTCACCCCTCCACTTT
TRBV11-3,15,many,TRBJ1-4,TRBD1,CASSRWTGGFEKLFF,TGTGCCAGCAGCCGATGGACAGGGGGCTTTGAAAAACTGTTTTTT
TRBV19,14,many,TRBJ1-1,.,CASKGSRGDTEAFF,TGTGCCAGTAAAGGCTCGCGGGGAGACACTGAAGCTTTCTTT
TRBV5-5,15,many,TRBJ2-5,.,CASSLGRRAQETQYF,TGTGCCAGCAGCTTGGGGCGGAGGGCTCAAGAGACCCAGTACTTC
TRBV28,14,many,TRBJ2-7,.,CASSPSGRTVEQYF,TGTGCCAGCAGTCCTAGTGGCAGGACGGTCGAGCAGTACTTC
TRBV12-3/TRBV12-4,14,many,TRBJ1-5,TRBD1,CASRGLRGLQPQHF,TGTGCCAGCCGTGGCCTCAGGGGGCTTCAGCCCCAGCATTTT
TRBV30,13,many,TRBJ2-3,TRBD2,CAGELAGADTQYF,TGTGCCGGAGAACTAGCGGGAGCGGATACGCAGTATTTT
TRBV11-2,14,many,TRBJ2-1,.,CASSVASEYNEQFF,TGTGCCAGCAGCGTAGCTAGCGAATACAATGAGCAGTTCTTC
TRBV13,14,.,TRBJ2-3,.,CASSQGTETDTQYF,TGTGCCAGCAGCCAAGGTACGGAGACAGATACGCAGTATTTT
TRBV12-3/TRBV12-4,12,many,TRBJ2-1,.,CASSLNAIGQFF,TGTGCCAGCAGTTTGAATGCGATTGGGCAGTTCTTC
TRBV28,15,many,TRBJ2-7,.,CASSAPGTPAYEQYF,TGTGCCAGCAGTGCGCCAGGCACGCCAGCCTACGAGCAGTACTTC
TRBV6-5,18,.,TRBJ1-6,.,CASSYNEESVSYNSPLHF,TGTGCCAGCAGTTACAACGAGGAATCCGTTTCCTATAATTCACCCCTCCACTTT
TRBV4-2,17,few,TRBJ2-2,.,CASSDETSVRGSGELFF,TGTGCCAGCAGCGACGAGACTAGCGTCAGGGGGTCCGGGGAGCTGTTTTTT
TRBV5-1,19,.,TRBJ2-5,TRBD2,CASSLLLAGGPSGYETQYF,TGCGCCAGCAGCTTGCTTTTAGCGGGAGGCCCCTCGGGGTATGAGACCCAGTACTTC
TRBV5-1,14,many,TRBJ2-2,.,CASSLRPDTGELFF,TGCGCCAGCAGCTTGCGGCCTGACACCGGGGAGCTGTTTTTT
TRBV27,13,many,TRBJ2-7,.,CASSQGPFYEQYF,TGTGCCAGCAGCCAAGGACCCTTCTACGAGCAGTACTTC
TRBV5-1,14,.,TRBJ2-2,TRBD1,CASSWDRDDGELFF,TGCGCCAGCAGCTGGGACAGGGACGACGGGGAGCTGTTTTTT
TRBV6-2/TRBV6-3,14,.,TRBJ2-4,.,CASTISIAKNIQYF,TGTGCCAGCACGATCTCCATAGCCAAAAACATTCAGTACTTC
TRBV27,15,.,TRBJ2-7,TRBD1,CASSVRWGQFGEQYF,TGTGCCAGCAGTGTCAGGTGGGGACAGTTCGGCGAGCAGTACTTC
TRBV11-1,15,many,TRBJ2-7,TRBD2,CASSPSRGGTYEQYF,TGTGCCAGCAGCCCCTCTCGCGGGGGTACCTACGAGCAGTACTTC
TRBV18,17,.,TRBJ2-5,TRBD1,CASSPPSDRGRRETQYF,TGTGCCAGCTCACCCCCTTCGGACAGGGGGCGAAGAGAGACCCAGTACTTC
TRBV6-1,14,many,TRBJ2-1,TRBD2,CASSPLAGPNEQFF,TGTGCCAGCAGTCCCCTAGCGGGGCCCAATGAGCAGTTCTTC
TRBV5-1,14,.,TRBJ2-3,.,CASSLEAKADTQYF,TGCGCCAGCAGCTTGGAGGCCAAGGCAGATACGCAGTATTTT
TRBV20-1,15,once,TRBJ2-1,TRBD2,CSVPGRLAGLNEQFF,TGCAGTGTCCCGGGGAGACTAGCGGGACTAAATGAGCAGTTCTTC
TRBV24-1,13,.,TRBJ2-2,.,CAALKRDTGELFF,TGTGCCGCTCTCAAGAGGGACACCGGGGAGCTGTTTTTT
TRBV7-9,16,few,TRBJ1-6,TRBD1,CASSSRTGLHNSPLHF,TGTGCCAGCAGCTCCCGGACAGGGCTGCATAATTCACCCCTCCACTTT
TRBV3-1,11,.,TRBJ2-1,.,CASRFGYEQFF,TGTGCCAGCAGGTTCGGTTATGAGCAGTTCTTC